Each of the 15 T cell receptor beta chains below was sequenced from the same sample in a study of blood T cell repertoires in COVID-19. Only in-frame clones appear in the TCRdb table, and some are missing; sequencing was by immunoSEQ multiplex PCR. The table has roughly 49,000 clones, around 87% seen once. Specimen: peripheral blood. The source of these receptors is a man aged 45-60 years with active COVID-19.

The V gene is TRBV7-8, the J gene TRBJ2-2, with 8 bases identical to TRBD1. V dropped 2 bases and J dropped 7; count of bases not matched to a gene: 6. The germline V gene encodes CDR1 SGHVS and CDR2 FQNEAQ. The CDR3 runs to 15 residues. The DNA for the CDR3 is TGTGCCAGCAGCTTAAGGACAGGGTTCGGCGGGGAGCTGTTTTTT. Translation: CASSLRTGFGGELFF.

This chain connects TRBV7-2 to TRBJ2-7; 10 bases are a match to TRBD2. Germline CDR1 SGHTA, CDR2 FQGNSA. This CDR3 contains 14 residues. The trim removed 5 bases at V and 7 bases at J, leaving 8 bases unmatched. CDR3 bases: TGTGCCAGCAGCCCTCTAGCGGGGGCTAAGGAGCAGTACTTC. Its translation is CASSPLAGAKEQYF.

This rearrangement joins TRBV4-1 to TRBJ1-1; D may be TRBD1 (5 bases). The V and J ends lost 4 bases and 1 base respectively, with 13 bases between them. There are 15 residues in the CDR3. Germline V gene lookup returns CDR1 MGHRA and CDR2 YSYEKL. CDR3 in amino acids: CASSLDAGGNTEAFF. The CDR3 nucleotides are TGCGCCAGCAGCCTAGACGCGGGGGGGAACACTGAAGCTTTCTTT.

The chain couples TRBV5-1 to TRBJ2-3, with 7 bases matching TRBD2. Looked up from germline, CDR1 is SGHRS and CDR2 is YFSETQ. V trimming: 1 base; J trimming: 1 base; junction bases outside the gene matches: 9. The CDR3 consists of 17 residues. This CDR3 reads CASSLTAGAGGTDTQYF. The DNA of the CDR3 is TGCGCCAGCAGCTTGACCGCCGGGGCGGGAGGCACAGATACGCAGTATTTT.

The chain recombines TRBV4-2 with TRBJ2-7; D gene ambiguous. V lost 4 bases and J lost 0, with 16 bases in between. The CDR3 length is 16 residues. Germline lookup yields CDR1 LGHNA and CDR2 YNFKEQ. The DNA of the CDR3 is TGTGCCAGCAGCCGTGGTAGTTTGACTTCCTCCTACGAGCAGTACTTC. This encodes CASSRGSLTSSYEQYF.

The CDR3 nucleotides read TGCGCCAGCAGCTTAGTCTCAGGTCCGTCCTACGAGCAGTACTTC. Translated: CASSLVSGPSYEQYF. The chain carries TRBV5-1 and TRBJ2-7; D is ambiguous. V lost 2 bases, J lost 1 base, and 13 bases lay in between. From germline, CDR1 is SGHRS and CDR2 YFSETQ. The CDR3 sequence is 15 residues long.

The rearrangement uses TRBV4-3 and TRBJ2-6, with 7 bases matching TRBD1. Germline loops: CDR1 LGHNA, CDR2 YSLEER. The CDR3 spans 19 residues. Trimming took 1 base from V and 0 from J; bases not matched to a gene: 9. For the CDR3, the DNA is TGCGCCAGCAGCCAAGTCTACAGGGGAGAAAACTCTGGGGCCAACGTCCTGACTTTC. Encoded protein: CASSQVYRGENSGANVLTF.

The rearrangement uses TRBV3-1 (or the pseudogene TRBV3-2) and TRBJ1-5, with 7 bases lining up with TRBD1. With V trimmed by 1 base and J by 4 bases, 4 bases remained unmatched. The CDR3 sequence is 15 residues long. Germline values: CDR1 LGHDT, CDR2 YNNKEL (reference sequence). Here the CDR3 reads CASSQVAGGNQPQHF. The CDR3 DNA sequence: TGTGCCAGCAGCCAAGTGGCAGGGGGTAATCAGCCCCAGCATTTT.

The chain recombines TRBV14 with TRBJ2-4, with D possibly matching TRBD1 (5 bases). The CDR3 extends over 17 amino acids. Trimming took 3 bases from V and 0 from J, leaving 15 bases between them. Germline-derived CDR1 and CDR2 are SGHDN and FVKESK. CDR3 sequence: CASSHLGKGLAKNIQYF. The CDR3 nucleotides read TGTGCCAGCAGCCATCTGGGGAAGGGGCTAGCCAAAAACATTCAGTACTTC.

This clone came up a few times. The rearrangement uses TRBV6-5 and TRBJ2-1, with 7 bases lining up with TRBD1. Germline V CDR1 and CDR2: MNHEY, SVGAGI. V was pared by 5 bases and J by 4 bases, with 8 bases of the junction left unmatched. The CDR3 spans 15 residues. The CDR3 sequence is CASSTPGQPYNEQFF. In DNA, the CDR3 is TGTGCCAGCAGTACCCCGGGACAGCCATACAATGAGCAGTTCTTC.

The V and J genes are TRBV18 and TRBJ1-1; TRBD1 aligns across 10 bases. Unmatched junction bases numbered 3, after V lost 3 bases and J lost 5 bases. The germline CDR1 and CDR2 sequences are KGHSH and LQKENI. The CDR3 runs to 14 residues. CDR3 protein: CASSPTGGRTEAFF. The DNA of the CDR3 is TGTGCCAGCTCACCGACAGGGGGCAGGACTGAAGCTTTCTTT.

V gene TRBV2 combines with J gene TRBJ2-1; tentatively, D is TRBD2 (7 bases). CDR3 length equals 15 residues. The germline CDR1 and CDR2 sequences are SNHLY and FYNNEI. Trimming removed 1 base at V and 6 bases at J, with 13 bases between. CDR3 in DNA: TGTGCCAGCAGTGAAGGAGGGGGGGCCCTCAATGAGCAGTTCTTC. Translated: CASSEGGGALNEQFF.

The V and J genes are TRBV15 and TRBJ2-1; the match to TRBD1 covers 12 bases. There are 17 residues in the CDR3. Germline V lookup: CDR1 LNHNV, CDR2 YYDKDF (reference sequence). Unmatched junction bases numbered 15, after V lost 5 bases and J lost 10 bases. Here the CDR3 DNA reads TGTGCCACCAGCCCTCTTTCGGGGGGACAGGGGGCGTTCGAGCAGTTCTTC. Translation gives CATSPLSGGQGAFEQFF.

The gene calls are TRBV5-5 and TRBJ2-7; 9 nucleotides agree with TRBD1. The germline CDR1 and CDR2 sequences are SGHKS and YYEKEE (reference sequence). J was trimmed by 5 bases and V by 5 bases; bases with no gene match: 11. The CDR3 spans 15 residues. In DNA form, the CDR3 reads TGTGCCAGCAGTTTTCGCCGGGACAGGGACCACGAGCAGTACTTC. Translating it yields CASSFRRDRDHEQYF. The full variable domain, completed using reference TRBV5-5 and TRBJ2-7, is DAGVTQSPTHLIKTRGQQVTLRCSPISGHKSVSWYQQVLGQGPQFIFQYYEKEERGRGNFPDRFSARQFPNYSSELNVNALLLGDSALYLCASSFRRDRDHEQYFGPGTRLTVT.

V usage is TRBV19 and J usage is TRBJ2-1, with TRBD2 identical over 9 bases. Germline lookup yields CDR1 LNHDA and CDR2 SQIVND (reference sequence). V lost 3 bases, J lost 0 bases, and 9 bases stayed unmatched. This CDR3 contains 18 residues. The chain's CDR3 is CASSMGLAGRSSYNEQFF. The CDR3, as DNA: TGTGCCAGTAGTATGGGGCTAGCGGGACGGAGCTCCTACAATGAGCAGTTCTTC.